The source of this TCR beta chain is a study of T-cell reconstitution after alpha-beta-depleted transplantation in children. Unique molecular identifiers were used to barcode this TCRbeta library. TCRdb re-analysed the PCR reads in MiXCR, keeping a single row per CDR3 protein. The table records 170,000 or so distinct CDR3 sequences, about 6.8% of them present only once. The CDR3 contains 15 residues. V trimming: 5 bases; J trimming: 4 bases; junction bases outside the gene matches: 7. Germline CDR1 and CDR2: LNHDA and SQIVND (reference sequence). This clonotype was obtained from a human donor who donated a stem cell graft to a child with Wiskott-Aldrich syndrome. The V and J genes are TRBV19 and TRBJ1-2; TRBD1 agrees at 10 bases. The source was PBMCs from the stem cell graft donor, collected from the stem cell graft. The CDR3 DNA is TGTGCCAGTAGTCCCCAGACAGGGGGCTTCTATGGCTACACCTTC. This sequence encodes CASSPQTGGFYGYTF.